This T cell receptor beta chain was sequenced in a study of OX40 agonist ivuxolimab in advanced cancers. Across the study: Patients with hepatocellular carcinoma, melanoma, renal cell or head and neck cancer made up the dose-escalation patients. Partial responses, seen in three patients, involved one hepatocellular carcinoma and two cutaneous melanomas.

This table comes from immunoSEQ multiplex PCR, and its TCRdb copy is limited to in-frame clones, with some not included. The profile shows about 15,000 clones, around 70% of them singletons. This clone was seen only a few times. The TCR originated in an adult with an advanced solid tumor such as melanoma, head and neck, liver or kidney cancer. The sample in question was CD4+ or CD8+ T cells sorted from blood, obtained in a trial of the OX40 agonist ivuxolimab.

The CDR3 is CASSYFAGTEDGYTF. CDR3 coding DNA: TGTGCCAGCAGTTACTTCGCCGGGACAGAGGATGGCTACACCTTC. The chain links TRBV6-5 to TRBJ1-2; 7 bases line up with TRBD1. CDR3 length: 15 residues. The V segment lost 1 base and the J segment 6 bases; nucleotides outside the gene matches: 8. Per the germline V gene, CDR1 is MNHEY and CDR2 is SVGAGI.